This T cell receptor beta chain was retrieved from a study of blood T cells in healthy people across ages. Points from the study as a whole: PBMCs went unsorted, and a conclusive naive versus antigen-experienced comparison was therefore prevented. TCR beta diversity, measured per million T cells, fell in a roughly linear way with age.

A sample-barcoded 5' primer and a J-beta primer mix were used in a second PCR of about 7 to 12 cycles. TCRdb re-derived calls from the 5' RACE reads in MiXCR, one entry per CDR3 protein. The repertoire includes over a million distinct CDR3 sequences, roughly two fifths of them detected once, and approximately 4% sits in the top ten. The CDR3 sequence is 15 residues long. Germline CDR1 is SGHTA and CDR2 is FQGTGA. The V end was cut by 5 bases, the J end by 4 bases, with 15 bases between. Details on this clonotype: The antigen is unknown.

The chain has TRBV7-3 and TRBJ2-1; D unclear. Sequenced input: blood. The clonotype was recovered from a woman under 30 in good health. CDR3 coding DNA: TGTGCCAGCAGCGTCGGCGCCTCTGCTTACAATGAGCAGTTCTTC. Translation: CASSVGASAYNEQFF.